Below, 5 T cell receptor beta chains from the same sample are listed, as sequenced in a study of PD-1 blockade in classical Hodgkin lymphoma. In every patient, relapse followed autologous stem cell transplantation, while exposure to brentuximab vedotin differed. Clones were read by immunoSEQ multiplex PCR, and TCRdb kept only the in-frame ones, dropping some. This table holds roughly 90,000 clones, about four fifths found once. The sequencing here drew on peripheral blood mononuclear cells (PBMCs), taken before the second cycle of nivolumab. All receptors come from a human donor with classical Hodgkin lymphoma.

V is TRBV7-9 and J is TRBJ2-3; TRBD2 matches at 7 bases. V gave up 5 bases and J gave up 2 bases; unmatched junction bases: 13. Germline V gene lookup returns CDR1 SEHNR and CDR2 FQNEAQ (reference sequence). The CDR3 has 17 amino acids. For the CDR3, the DNA is TGTGCCAGCAGCACTGAGGTGGGGGGGAGGACCACAGATACGCAGTATTTT. Protein: CASSTEVGGRTTDTQYF. Combining the CDR3 with reference TRBV7-9 and TRBJ2-3 gives the whole variable domain DTGVSQNPRHKITKRGQNVTFRCDPISEHNRLYWYRQTLGQGPEFLTYFQNEAQLEKSRLLSDRFSAERPKGSFSTLEIQRTEQGDSAMYLCASSTEVGGRTTDTQYFGPGTRLTVL.

There are a few counts of this clone. The gene calls are TRBV6-1 and TRBJ2-1; 10 bases match TRBD2. The CDR3 loop spans 16 amino acids. Per germline, CDR1 MNHNS and CDR2 SASEGT. V dropped 2 bases and J dropped 3; count of bases not matched to a gene: 4. The CDR3 DNA reads TGTGCCAGCAGTGAATCCCTAGCGGGGGTCTACAATGAGCAGTTCTTC. It is translated as CASSESLAGVYNEQFF.

This chain links TRBV25-1 with TRBJ1-1, with TRBD1 as a possible D gene (5 bases). Germline loops: CDR1 MGHDK, CDR2 SYGVNS. This CDR3 has 13 residues. Trimming left V 5 bases short and J 7 bases short, with 14 bases between. The CDR3 loop is CASSSGARGEAFF. The CDR3 nucleotides read TGTGCCAGCAGTTCTGGGGCCCGGGGTGAAGCTTTCTTT.

The V gene is TRBV9, the J gene TRBJ2-5, with 8 positions matching TRBD2. The CDR3 length is 15 residues. V lost 6 bases to trimming and J lost 3 bases; unmatched junction nucleotides: 10. Looked up from germline, CDR1 is SGDLS and CDR2 is YYNGEE. CDR3 coding DNA: TGTGCCAGCACCATCTCGGGGGGGATGGAAGAGACCCAGTACTTC. Translating it yields CASTISGGMEETQYF.

The gene calls are TRBV14 and TRBJ1-5, with a tentative D call TRBD1 (5 bases). Per germline, CDR1 SGHDN and CDR2 FVKESK. The CDR3 sequence is 15 residues long. V was clipped by 1 base and J by 4 bases, with 11 bases between them. CDR3 nucleotides: TGTGCCAGCAGCCAAGGGGCGGGGGTAAATCAGCCCCAGCATTTT. Its translation: CASSQGAGVNQPQHF. Variable domain in full (rest from reference TRBV14 and TRBJ1-5): EAGVTQFPSHSVIEKGQTVTLRCDPISGHDNLYWYRRVMGKEIKFLLHFVKESKQDESGMPNNRFLAERTGGTYSTLKVQPAELEDSGVYFCASSQGAGVNQPQHFGDGTRLSIL.